This entry features one T cell receptor (beta chain) sequence. These data belong to a study of tumor T cells in aggressive B-cell lymphoma. Measured with immunoSEQ multiplex PCR; TCRdb has only the in-frame clones, and not every one. The sample consists of around 3,300 clones, around nine tenths of them appearing once. Specimen: tumor tissue. The TCR was taken from an adult with diffuse large B cell lymphoma.

CDR3 sequence: CASRSLLGPYNEQFF. Written as DNA, the CDR3 is TGTGCCAGCAGAAGTCTCCTAGGCCCCTACAATGAGCAGTTCTTC. The genes are TRBV27 and TRBJ2-1; no reliable D call. The V and J ends lost 6 bases and 2 bases respectively, with 14 bases between them. This CDR3 spans 15 amino acids. Germline CDR1 reads MNHEY; CDR2 reads SMNVEV (reference sequence).